This T cell receptor (beta chain) was captured in a study of cytomegalovirus exposure and HLA in healthy donors. Overall study context: An analysis done earlier identified fewer than 140 million unique TCR beta sequences from around 180 million T cells. Genotyping of more than 300 donors showed that around 85% belonged to the Caucasian-associated ancestry cluster.

V was pared by 0 bases and J by 5 bases, with 10 bases of the junction left unmatched. The CDR3 runs to 18 residues. Per germline, CDR1 SGHRS and CDR2 YFSETQ. Both 60 Vbeta primers and 13 Jbeta primers went into the PCR. The data were produced by immunoSEQ multiplex PCR, yet TCRdb's version contains in-frame clones alone and is incomplete. This sample has 150,000 to 200,000 clones, with about 90% found just once. Regarding this clone: The antigen is unknown.

Study-level points and caveats: Listed as cytomegalovirus-associated were 150 or so TCR beta chains. Highly shared sequence variants in one cluster were likely a sequencing artifact.

The chain combines TRBV5-1 with TRBJ2-3; 12 nucleotides line up with TRBD2. The sample consisted of PBMCs. This sequence originates from a boy aged 2 to 9 in good health and CMV-seronegative. The CDR3 DNA is TGCGCCAGCAGCTTGGAACCCCTAGCGGGAGGGCCCGAAGATACGCAGTATTTT. Its translation is CASSLEPLAGGPEDTQYF.